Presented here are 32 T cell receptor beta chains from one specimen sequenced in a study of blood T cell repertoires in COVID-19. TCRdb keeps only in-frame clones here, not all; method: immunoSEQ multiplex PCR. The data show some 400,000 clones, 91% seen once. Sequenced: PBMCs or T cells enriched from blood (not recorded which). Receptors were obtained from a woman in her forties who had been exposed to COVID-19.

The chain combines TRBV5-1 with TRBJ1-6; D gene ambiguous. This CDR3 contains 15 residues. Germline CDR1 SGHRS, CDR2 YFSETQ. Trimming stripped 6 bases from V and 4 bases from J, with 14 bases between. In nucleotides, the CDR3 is TGCGCCAGCACCCCGGACGGGAATTATAATTCACCCCTCCACTTT. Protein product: CASTPDGNYNSPLHF.

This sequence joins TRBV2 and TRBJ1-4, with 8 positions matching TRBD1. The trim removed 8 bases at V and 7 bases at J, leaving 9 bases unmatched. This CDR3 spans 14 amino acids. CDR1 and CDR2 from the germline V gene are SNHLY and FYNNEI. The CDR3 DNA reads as TGTGCCAGCCGAGGATCAGGGGGCAGTGAAAAACTGTTTTTT. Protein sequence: CASRGSGGSEKLFF.

In DNA, the CDR3 is TGTGCCAGCAGCTTGGAGGAGAACACTGAAGCTTTCTTT. Its protein is CASSLEENTEAFF. This chain uses TRBV7-9 with TRBJ1-1; D unresolved. The CDR3 is 13 amino acids. V shed 3 bases and J shed 1 base, with 6 bases lying between them. Germline lookup yields CDR1 SEHNR and CDR2 FQNEAQ (reference sequence). Complete variable domain (other parts from reference TRBV7-9 and TRBJ1-1): DTGVSQNPRHKITKRGQNVTFRCDPISEHNRLYWYRQTLGQGPEFLTYFQNEAQLEKSRLLSDRFSAERPKGSFSTLEIQRTEQGDSAMYLCASSLEENTEAFFGQGTRLTVV.

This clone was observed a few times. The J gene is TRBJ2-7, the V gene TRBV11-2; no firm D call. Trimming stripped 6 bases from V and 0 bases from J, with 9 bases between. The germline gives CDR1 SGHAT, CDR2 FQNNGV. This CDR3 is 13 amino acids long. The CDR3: CASSSTHSYEQYF. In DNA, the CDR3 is TGTGCCAGCAGTTCGACACACTCCTACGAGCAGTACTTC.

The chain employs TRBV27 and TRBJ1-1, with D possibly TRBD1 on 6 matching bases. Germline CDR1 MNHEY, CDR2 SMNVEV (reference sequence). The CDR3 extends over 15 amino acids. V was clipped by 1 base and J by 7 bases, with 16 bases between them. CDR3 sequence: CASSLLGGRFGEAFF. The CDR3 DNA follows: TGTGCCAGCAGTTTATTAGGGGGTAGATTTGGTGAAGCTTTCTTT.

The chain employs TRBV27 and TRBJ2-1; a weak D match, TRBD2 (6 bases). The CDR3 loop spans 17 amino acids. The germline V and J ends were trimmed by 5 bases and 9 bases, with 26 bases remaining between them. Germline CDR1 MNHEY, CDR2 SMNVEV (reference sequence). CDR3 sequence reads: CASSPFERAMIGSEQFF. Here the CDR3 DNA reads TGTGCCAGCAGTCCATTTGAGCGGGCCATGATAGGCAGTGAGCAGTTCTTC.

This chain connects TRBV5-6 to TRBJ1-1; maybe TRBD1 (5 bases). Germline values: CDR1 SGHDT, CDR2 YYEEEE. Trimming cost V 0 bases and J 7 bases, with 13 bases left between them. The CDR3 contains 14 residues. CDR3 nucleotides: TGTGCCAGCAGCTTGGATTTAACAGGTAGTGAAGCTTTCTTT. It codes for CASSLDLTGSEAFF.

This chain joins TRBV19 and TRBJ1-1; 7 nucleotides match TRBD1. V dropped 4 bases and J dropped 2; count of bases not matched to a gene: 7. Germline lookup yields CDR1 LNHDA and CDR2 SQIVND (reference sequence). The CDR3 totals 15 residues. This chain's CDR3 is CASSTPGQSNTEAFF. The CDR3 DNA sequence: TGTGCCAGTAGTACCCCGGGACAGTCAAACACTGAAGCTTTCTTT.

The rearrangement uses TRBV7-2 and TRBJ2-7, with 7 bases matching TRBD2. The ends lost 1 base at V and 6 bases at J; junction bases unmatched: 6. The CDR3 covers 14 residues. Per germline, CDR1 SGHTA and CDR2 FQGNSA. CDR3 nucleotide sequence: TGTGCCAGCAGCTTAGACACAGCGGGGACCGAGCAGTACTTC. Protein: CASSLDTAGTEQYF.

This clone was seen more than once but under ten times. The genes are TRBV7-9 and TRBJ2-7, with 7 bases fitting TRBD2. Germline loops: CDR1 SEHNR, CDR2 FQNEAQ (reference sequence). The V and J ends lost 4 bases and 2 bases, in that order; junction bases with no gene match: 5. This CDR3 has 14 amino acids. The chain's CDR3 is CASSSRAGPYEQYF. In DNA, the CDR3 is TGTGCCAGCAGCTCCCGAGCGGGACCCTACGAGCAGTACTTC.

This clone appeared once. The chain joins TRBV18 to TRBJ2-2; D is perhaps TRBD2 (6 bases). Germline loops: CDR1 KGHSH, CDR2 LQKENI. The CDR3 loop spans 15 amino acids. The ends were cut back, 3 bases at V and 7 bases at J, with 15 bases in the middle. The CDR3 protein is CASSPLSGVDGELFF. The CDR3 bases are TGTGCCAGCTCACCGCTCTCGGGAGTAGACGGGGAGCTGTTTTTT.

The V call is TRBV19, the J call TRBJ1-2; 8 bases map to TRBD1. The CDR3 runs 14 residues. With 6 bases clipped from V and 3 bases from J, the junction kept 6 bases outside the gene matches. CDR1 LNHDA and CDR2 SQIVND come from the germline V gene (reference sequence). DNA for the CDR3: TGTGCCAGTAGGTGGACAGGGTCCGACTATGGCTACACCTTC. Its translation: CASRWTGSDYGYTF.

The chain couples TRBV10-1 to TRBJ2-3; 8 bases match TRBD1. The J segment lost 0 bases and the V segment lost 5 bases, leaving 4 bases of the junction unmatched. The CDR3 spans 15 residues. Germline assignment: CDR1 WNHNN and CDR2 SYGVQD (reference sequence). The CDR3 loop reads CASSKGQASTDTQYF. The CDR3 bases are TGCGCCAGCAGTAAGGGACAGGCTAGCACAGATACGCAGTATTTT.

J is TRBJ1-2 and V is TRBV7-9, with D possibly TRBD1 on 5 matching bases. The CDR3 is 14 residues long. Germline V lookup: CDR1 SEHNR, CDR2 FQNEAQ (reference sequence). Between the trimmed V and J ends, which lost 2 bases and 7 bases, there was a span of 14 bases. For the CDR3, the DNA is TGTGCCAGCAGCTTATTGTGGCAGGGCGGTGGCTACACCTTC. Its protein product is CASSLLWQGGGYTF.

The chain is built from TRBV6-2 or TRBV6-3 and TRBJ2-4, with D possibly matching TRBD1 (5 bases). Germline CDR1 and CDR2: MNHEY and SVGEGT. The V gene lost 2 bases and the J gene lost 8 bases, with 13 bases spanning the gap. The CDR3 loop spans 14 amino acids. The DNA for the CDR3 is TGTGCCAGCAGTTACCAGGGCGATGGAGACATTCAGTACTTC. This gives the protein CASSYQGDGDIQYF.

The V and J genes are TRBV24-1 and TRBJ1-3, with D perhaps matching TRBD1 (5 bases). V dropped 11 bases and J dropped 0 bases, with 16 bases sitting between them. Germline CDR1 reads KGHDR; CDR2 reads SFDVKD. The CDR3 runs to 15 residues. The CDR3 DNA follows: TGTGCCATCCACGGGGGGGAAGACTCTGGAAACACCATATATTTT. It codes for CAIHGGEDSGNTIYF.

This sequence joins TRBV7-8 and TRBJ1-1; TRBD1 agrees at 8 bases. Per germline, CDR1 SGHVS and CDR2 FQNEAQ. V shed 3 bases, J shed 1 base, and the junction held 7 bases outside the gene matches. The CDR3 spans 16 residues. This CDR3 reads CASSFSRGQSNTEAFF. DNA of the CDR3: TGTGCCAGCAGCTTCAGCAGGGGGCAGTCGAACACTGAAGCTTTCTTT.

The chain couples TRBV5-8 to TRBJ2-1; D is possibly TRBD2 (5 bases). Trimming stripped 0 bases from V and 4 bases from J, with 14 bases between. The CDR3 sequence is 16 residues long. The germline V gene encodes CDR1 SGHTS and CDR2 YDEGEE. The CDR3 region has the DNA TGTGCCAGCAGCTTGGCCCTGGCGGGCTCGTACAATGAGCAGTTCTTC. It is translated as CASSLALAGSYNEQFF.

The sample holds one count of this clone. CDR3 in amino acids: CASRTDTEAFF. For the CDR3, the DNA is TGTGCCAGCAGAACAGACACTGAAGCTTTCTTT. The J gene is TRBJ1-1, the V gene TRBV7-9; D gene unclear. This CDR3 is built from 11 residues. The V gene lost 6 bases and the J gene lost 3 bases, with 5 bases spanning the gap. Germline values: CDR1 SEHNR, CDR2 FQNEAQ (reference sequence).

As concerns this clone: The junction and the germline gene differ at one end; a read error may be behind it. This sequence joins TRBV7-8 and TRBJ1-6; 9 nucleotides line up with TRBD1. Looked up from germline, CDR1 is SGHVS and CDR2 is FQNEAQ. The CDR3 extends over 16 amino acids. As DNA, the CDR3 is TGTGCCAGCAGCAAGATAGGGACAGGGAGTGATTCGCCCCTCCACTTT. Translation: CASSKIGTGSDSPLHF.

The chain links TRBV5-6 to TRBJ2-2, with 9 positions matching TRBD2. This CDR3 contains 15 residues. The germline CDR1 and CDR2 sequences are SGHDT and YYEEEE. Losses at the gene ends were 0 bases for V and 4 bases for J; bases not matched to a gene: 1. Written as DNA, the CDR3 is TGTGCCAGCAGCTTGGGACTAGCGGCCACCGGGGAGCTGTTTTTT. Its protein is CASSLGLAATGELFF.

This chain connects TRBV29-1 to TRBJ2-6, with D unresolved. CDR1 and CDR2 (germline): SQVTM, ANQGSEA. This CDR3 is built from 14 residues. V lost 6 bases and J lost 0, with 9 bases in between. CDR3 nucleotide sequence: TGCAGCGTGTACACCTTCTCTGGGGCCAACGTCCTGACTTTC. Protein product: CSVYTFSGANVLTF.

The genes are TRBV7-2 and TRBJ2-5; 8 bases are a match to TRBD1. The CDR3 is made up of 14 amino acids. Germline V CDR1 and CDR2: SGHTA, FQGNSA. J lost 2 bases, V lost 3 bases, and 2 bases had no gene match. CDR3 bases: TGTGCCAGCAGCTTGGACAGGGTACAAGAGACCCAGTACTTC. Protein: CASSLDRVQETQYF. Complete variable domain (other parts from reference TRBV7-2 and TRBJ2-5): GAGVSQSPSNKVTEKGKDVELRCDPISGHTALYWYRQSLGQGLEFLIYFQGNSAPDKSGLPSDRFSAERTGGSVSTLTIQRTQQEDSAVYLCASSLDRVQETQYFGPGTRLLVL.

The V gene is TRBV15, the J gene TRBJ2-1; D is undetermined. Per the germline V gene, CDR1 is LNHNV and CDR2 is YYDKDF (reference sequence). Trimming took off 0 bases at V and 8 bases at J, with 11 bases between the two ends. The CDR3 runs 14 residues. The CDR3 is CATSRDQRSDEQFF. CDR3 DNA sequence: TGTGCCACCAGCAGAGATCAGAGAAGCGATGAGCAGTTCTTC.

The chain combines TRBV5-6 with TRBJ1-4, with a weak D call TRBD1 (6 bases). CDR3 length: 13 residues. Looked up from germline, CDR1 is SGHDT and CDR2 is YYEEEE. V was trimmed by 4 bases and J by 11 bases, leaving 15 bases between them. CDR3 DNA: TGTGCCAGCAGCAGGTCACAGGGCCCCAAACTGTTTTTT. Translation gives CASSRSQGPKLFF.

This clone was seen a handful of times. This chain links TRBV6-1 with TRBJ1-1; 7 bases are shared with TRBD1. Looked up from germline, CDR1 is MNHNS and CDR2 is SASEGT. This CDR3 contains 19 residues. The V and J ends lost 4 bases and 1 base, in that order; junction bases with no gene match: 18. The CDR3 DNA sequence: TGTGCCAGCAGTGTGTACCATACGTCCCACAGGGGATCGAACACTGAAGCTTTCTTT. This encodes CASSVYHTSHRGSNTEAFF.

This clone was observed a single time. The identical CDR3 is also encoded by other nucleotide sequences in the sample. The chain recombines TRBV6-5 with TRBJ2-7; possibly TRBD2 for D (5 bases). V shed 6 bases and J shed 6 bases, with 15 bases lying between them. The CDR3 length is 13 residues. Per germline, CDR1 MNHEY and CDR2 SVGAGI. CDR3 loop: CASRATGLGEQYF. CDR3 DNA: TGTGCCAGCAGAGCAACGGGATTGGGCGAGCAGTACTTC.

CDR3 in amino acids: CASSQPSGPQHF. The CDR3 nucleotides read TGTGCCAGCAGCCAGCCTAGTGGGCCCCAGCATTTT. This sequence joins TRBV16 and TRBJ1-5; D gene uncertain. Germline lookup yields CDR1 KGHSY and CDR2 FQNENV. This CDR3 spans 12 amino acids. Trimming removed 3 bases at V and 9 bases at J, with 9 bases between.

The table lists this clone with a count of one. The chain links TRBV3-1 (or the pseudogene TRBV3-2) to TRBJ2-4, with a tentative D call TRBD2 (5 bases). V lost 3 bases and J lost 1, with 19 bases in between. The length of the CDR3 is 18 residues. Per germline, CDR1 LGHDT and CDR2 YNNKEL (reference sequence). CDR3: CASSQMWKSRGAKNIQYF. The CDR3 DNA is TGTGCCAGCAGCCAGATGTGGAAGTCCCGCGGGGCCAAAAACATTCAGTACTTC.

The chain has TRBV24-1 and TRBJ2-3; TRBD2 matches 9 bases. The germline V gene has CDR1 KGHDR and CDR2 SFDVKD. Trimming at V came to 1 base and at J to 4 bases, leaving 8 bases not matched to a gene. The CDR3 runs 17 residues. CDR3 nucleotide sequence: TGTGCCACCAGTGATTTCGGGAGCGGGAGGACCTCAGATACGCAGTATTTT. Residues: CATSDFGSGRTSDTQYF.

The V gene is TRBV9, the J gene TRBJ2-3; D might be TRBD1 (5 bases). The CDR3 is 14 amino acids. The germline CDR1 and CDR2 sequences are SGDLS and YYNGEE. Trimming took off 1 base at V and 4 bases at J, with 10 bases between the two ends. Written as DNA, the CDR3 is TGTGCCAGCAGCGTAAGGGTAGGGGCAGATACGCAGTATTTT. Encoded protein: CASSVRVGADTQYF.

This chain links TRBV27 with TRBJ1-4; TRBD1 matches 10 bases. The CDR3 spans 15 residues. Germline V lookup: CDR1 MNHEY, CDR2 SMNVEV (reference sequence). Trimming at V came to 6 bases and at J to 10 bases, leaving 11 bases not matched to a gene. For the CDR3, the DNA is TGTGCCAGCAGCGGATCCGGGACAGGGGAGCGAAAACTGTTTTTT. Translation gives CASSGSGTGERKLFF. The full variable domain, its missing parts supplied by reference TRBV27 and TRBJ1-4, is EAQVTQNPRYLITVTGKKLTVTCSQNMNHEYMSWYRQDPGLGLRQIYYSMNVEVTDKGDVPEGYKVSRKEKRNFPLILESPSPNQTSLYFCASSGSGTGERKLFFGSGTQLSVL.